This TCR beta chain was profiled in a study of blood T cell repertoires in COVID-19. Looking at the study overall: COVID-19 samples from acute and convalescent phases originated in the United States, Italy and Spain. The cDNA or gDNA used as material had been derived from T cells, B-cell-depleted T cells, or PBMCs.

Authors' methods: Estimation of nucleated cell counts was performed using reference gene primer amplification. Some clones are missing from TCRdb's copy, which holds only in-frame ones; the method was immunoSEQ multiplex PCR. That table gives V, J and clone size, and the DNA gave D and trimming. The sample records over 200,000 clones, around four fifths being singletons. Trimming took 6 bases from V and 2 from J; bases not matched to a gene: 5. The germline gives CDR1 SNHLY, CDR2 FYNNEI. The CDR3 covers 15 residues. Specimen: peripheral blood. This receptor was taken from a woman of 80 years or more with active or convalescent COVID-19. The V and J genes are TRBV2 and TRBJ2-5, with 11 bases identical to TRBD2. This CDR3 reads CASSHRTSGQETQYF. DNA of the CDR3: TGTGCCAGCAGCCACAGGACTAGCGGGCAAGAGACCCAGTACTTC.